This T cell receptor beta chain was recovered during a study of blood T cell repertoires in COVID-19. Looking at the study overall: Donors in the United States, Italy and Spain gave samples during acute or convalescent COVID-19. PBMCs, B-cell-depleted T cells, or T cells provided the cDNA or gDNA that made up the material.

The germline gives CDR1 KGHSH, CDR2 LQKENI. Trimming took 3 bases from V and 0 from J; bases not matched to a gene: 7. This CDR3 spans 17 amino acids. Original methodology: The assay estimated nucleated cells by amplifying reference gene primers. The method was immunoSEQ multiplex PCR; TCRdb's version includes in-frame clones alone and lacks a portion of them. V and J calls and clone size are as listed in that table; D and trimming were resolved from the DNA. The sample holds 110,000 or so clones; about 85% are singletons and the top ten take roughly 3.5%. This chain joins TRBV18 and TRBJ2-1, with 8 bases identical to TRBD2. The sequence was collected from a middle-aged man with acute or convalescent COVID-19. The specimen sequenced was peripheral blood. The CDR3 spells CASSPQAGGFSYNEQFF. The CDR3 region has the DNA TGTGCCAGCTCACCTCAGGCGGGGGGATTCTCCTACAATGAGCAGTTCTTC.